Below are 19 T cell receptor beta chains sequenced from a single sample in a study of blood T cell repertoires in COVID-19. Libraries were prepared by immunoSEQ multiplex PCR; TCRdb keeps only in-frame clonotypes and omits some of them. The repertoire holds roughly 260,000 clones, with roughly 88% as singletons. The sequenced sample consisted of PBMCs or T cells enriched from blood (not recorded which). All receptors come from a woman aged 45 to 65 who had recovered from COVID-19.

This clone appeared a single time. This chain connects TRBV5-1 to TRBJ2-3, with a weak D call TRBD2 (6 bases). Germline CDR1 and CDR2: SGHRS and YFSETQ. The CDR3 consists of 11 residues. V gave up 7 bases and J gave up 6 bases, with 9 bases separating them. The CDR3, as DNA: TGCGCCAGCGGTGCGGGGGATACGCAGTATTTT. Its protein product is CASGAGDTQYF.

The V gene is TRBV6-2 or TRBV6-3, the J gene TRBJ2-3, with TRBD1 matching over 7 bases. Germline V gene lookup returns CDR1 MNHEY and CDR2 SVGEGT. J gave up 0 bases and V 2 bases, and 8 bases lay outside the gene matches. CDR3 length: 17 residues. CDR3 nucleotide sequence: TGTGCCAGCAGTTACACCCTGAGGGGGCTAAGCACAGATACGCAGTATTTT. Translating gives CASSYTLRGLSTDTQYF.

The rearrangement links TRBV11-2 to TRBJ1-4; no reliable D call. Germline CDR1 and CDR2: SGHAT and FQNNGV. V shed 3 bases and J shed 4 bases, with 9 bases lying between them. The CDR3 extends over 14 amino acids. CDR3 bases: TGTGCCAGCAGCTTGACTGGTATTAATGAAAAACTGTTTTTT. This encodes CASSLTGINEKLFF.

The V and J genes are TRBV30 and TRBJ2-7; maybe TRBD2 (6 bases). The CDR3 runs to 15 residues. V was pared by 0 bases and J by 2 bases, with 14 bases between. The V gene's germline CDR1 is GTSNPN and CDR2 SVGIG (reference sequence). The CDR3 is CAWSVRGSATYEQYF. CDR3 sequence (DNA): TGTGCCTGGAGTGTACGGGGGAGCGCCACCTACGAGCAGTACTTC.

This chain links TRBV30 with TRBJ1-5, with TRBD1 as a possible D gene (5 bases). Germline values: CDR1 GTSNPN, CDR2 SVGIG (reference sequence). Trimming removed 1 base from V and 1 base from J, with 8 bases in between. The CDR3 runs to 14 residues. The CDR3 DNA reads TGTGCCTGGAGTGGGGGCATCAGCAATCAGCCCCAGCATTTT. Amino acid sequence: CAWSGGISNQPQHF.

The CDR3 is CASSVGVFTGNTIYF. For the CDR3, the DNA is TGTGCCAGCAGCGTAGGAGTATTTACTGGAAACACCATATATTTT. This chain uses TRBV9 with TRBJ1-3; D not resolved. Germline CDR1 SGDLS, CDR2 YYNGEE. V lost 0 bases, J lost 2 bases, and 9 bases lay in between. This CDR3 contains 15 residues.

V is TRBV4-2 and J is TRBJ1-3, with a tentative D call TRBD1 (5 bases). The V end was cut by 1 base, the J end by 2 bases, with 9 bases between. This CDR3 has 15 residues. Germline CDR1 reads LGHNA; CDR2 reads YNFKEQ. As DNA, the CDR3 is TGTGCCAGCAGCCAAGGACGCAGGGCTGGAAACACCATATATTTT. Encoded protein: CASSQGRRAGNTIYF.

The chain employs TRBV10-3 and TRBJ1-5, with D uncertain. V dropped 6 bases and J dropped 3 bases, with 15 bases sitting between them. Germline V gene sequence: CDR1 ENHRY, CDR2 SYGVKD. This CDR3 has 15 amino acids. CDR3 loop: CAISQGRAYNQPQHF. The CDR3 DNA reads as TGTGCCATCAGCCAAGGGCGGGCCTACAATCAGCCCCAGCATTTT.

This chain's CDR3 is CASSSDTGELFF. In nucleotides, the CDR3 is TGTGCCAGTTCTTCGGACACCGGGGAGCTGTTTTTT. The rearrangement links TRBV12-3 or TRBV12-4 to TRBJ2-2; no firm D call. The V end was cut by 9 bases, the J end by 3 bases, with 8 bases between. The CDR3 length is 12 residues.

V gene TRBV3-1 (or the pseudogene TRBV3-2) combines with J gene TRBJ1-5, with 10 bases lining up with TRBD1. Germline V gene data show CDR1 as LGHDT and CDR2 as YNNKEL (reference sequence). V was clipped by 4 bases and J by 7 bases; unmatched bases: 7. This CDR3 spans 15 amino acids. Written as DNA, the CDR3 is TGTGCCAGCAGCCCCGGGACAGGGGTAGGCCAGCCCCAGCATTTT. Protein product: CASSPGTGVGQPQHF.

The chain combines TRBV27 with TRBJ2-3, with D perhaps TRBD1 (6 bases). Germline CDR1 MNHEY, CDR2 SMNVEV (reference sequence). This CDR3 spans 15 amino acids. V was pared by 7 bases and J by 2 bases, with 16 bases between. The CDR3 nucleotides are TGTGCCAGCATTAAGGACAGTTTTAACACAGATACGCAGTATTTT. Protein: CASIKDSFNTDTQYF.

This chain links TRBV7-2 with TRBJ1-2; the D gene is possibly TRBD1 (5 bases). Trimming left V 6 bases short and J 4 bases short, with 12 bases between. Germline values: CDR1 SGHTA, CDR2 FQGNSA. The CDR3 sequence is 13 residues long. The CDR3 nucleotides are TGTGCCAGCAGTAATACCGGGGGCTATGGCTACACCTTC. Protein product: CASSNTGGYGYTF.

The V and J genes are TRBV4-1 and TRBJ1-3; the match to TRBD1 covers 10 bases. The J segment lost 7 bases and the V segment lost 3 bases, leaving 6 bases of the junction unmatched. CDR1 MGHRA and CDR2 YSYEKL come from the germline V gene. There are 15 residues in the CDR3. CDR3 in amino acids: CASSHPGTGVNTIYF. The CDR3 DNA follows: TGCGCCAGCAGCCATCCCGGGACAGGGGTGAACACCATATATTTT.

This chain joins TRBV10-3 and TRBJ2-1; 7 bases fit TRBD2. The V and J ends lost 2 bases and 4 bases, in that order; junction bases with no gene match: 11. The germline gives CDR1 ENHRY, CDR2 SYGVKD. The CDR3 totals 17 residues. The CDR3 sequence is CAISEERGLPSYNEQFF. CDR3 sequence (DNA): TGTGCCATCAGTGAGGAGCGGGGACTACCGTCATACAATGAGCAGTTCTTC.

J is TRBJ1-2 and V is TRBV6-5, with TRBD1 matching over 10 bases. Germline V gene lookup returns CDR1 MNHEY and CDR2 SVGAGI. J lost 4 bases, V lost 2 bases, and 4 bases had no gene match. The CDR3 runs to 15 residues. The CDR3 sequence is CASSYDGQGGYGYTF. DNA of the CDR3: TGTGCCAGCAGTTACGATGGACAGGGGGGCTATGGCTACACCTTC.

The V gene is TRBV20-1, the J gene TRBJ2-7; unclear D gene. Germline values: CDR1 DFQATT, CDR2 SNEGSKA (reference sequence). The CDR3 totals 11 residues. V was clipped by 1 base and J by 4 bases, with 5 bases between them. The CDR3 DNA sequence: TGCAGTGCTAGAGTGACTTACGAGCAGTACTTC. Amino acid sequence: CSARVTYEQYF.

This clone was seen a single time. This sequence joins TRBV6-5 and TRBJ1-5; TRBD1 agrees at 8 bases. With 6 bases clipped from V and 7 bases from J, the junction kept 8 bases outside the gene matches. The CDR3 has 14 residues. CDR1 and CDR2 (germline): MNHEY, SVGAGI. In DNA, the CDR3 is TGTGCCAGCAGCCTACAGGGGGGACGGCAGCCCCAGCATTTT. This sequence encodes CASSLQGGRQPQHF.

This chain uses TRBV5-1 with TRBJ2-2; the D gene is possibly TRBD2 (5 bases). Germline CDR1 SGHRS, CDR2 YFSETQ. This CDR3 has 15 amino acids. Trimming pared 0 bases from V and 0 bases from J, leaving 6 bases between. The DNA of the CDR3 is TGCGCCAGCAGCTTGGAACTAGCGAACACCGGGGAGCTGTTTTTT. Encoded protein: CASSLELANTGELFF.

The DNA of the CDR3 is TGTGCCAGCAGTGGGCCGGACATTGGCGAGAACGAGCAGTACTTC. It is translated as CASSGPDIGENEQYF. The V call is TRBV6-4, the J call TRBJ2-7, with TRBD1 as a possible D gene (5 bases). The V and J ends lost 4 bases and 5 bases respectively, with 18 bases between them. Germline CDR1 MRHNA, CDR2 SNTAGT. The CDR3 is 15 residues long.